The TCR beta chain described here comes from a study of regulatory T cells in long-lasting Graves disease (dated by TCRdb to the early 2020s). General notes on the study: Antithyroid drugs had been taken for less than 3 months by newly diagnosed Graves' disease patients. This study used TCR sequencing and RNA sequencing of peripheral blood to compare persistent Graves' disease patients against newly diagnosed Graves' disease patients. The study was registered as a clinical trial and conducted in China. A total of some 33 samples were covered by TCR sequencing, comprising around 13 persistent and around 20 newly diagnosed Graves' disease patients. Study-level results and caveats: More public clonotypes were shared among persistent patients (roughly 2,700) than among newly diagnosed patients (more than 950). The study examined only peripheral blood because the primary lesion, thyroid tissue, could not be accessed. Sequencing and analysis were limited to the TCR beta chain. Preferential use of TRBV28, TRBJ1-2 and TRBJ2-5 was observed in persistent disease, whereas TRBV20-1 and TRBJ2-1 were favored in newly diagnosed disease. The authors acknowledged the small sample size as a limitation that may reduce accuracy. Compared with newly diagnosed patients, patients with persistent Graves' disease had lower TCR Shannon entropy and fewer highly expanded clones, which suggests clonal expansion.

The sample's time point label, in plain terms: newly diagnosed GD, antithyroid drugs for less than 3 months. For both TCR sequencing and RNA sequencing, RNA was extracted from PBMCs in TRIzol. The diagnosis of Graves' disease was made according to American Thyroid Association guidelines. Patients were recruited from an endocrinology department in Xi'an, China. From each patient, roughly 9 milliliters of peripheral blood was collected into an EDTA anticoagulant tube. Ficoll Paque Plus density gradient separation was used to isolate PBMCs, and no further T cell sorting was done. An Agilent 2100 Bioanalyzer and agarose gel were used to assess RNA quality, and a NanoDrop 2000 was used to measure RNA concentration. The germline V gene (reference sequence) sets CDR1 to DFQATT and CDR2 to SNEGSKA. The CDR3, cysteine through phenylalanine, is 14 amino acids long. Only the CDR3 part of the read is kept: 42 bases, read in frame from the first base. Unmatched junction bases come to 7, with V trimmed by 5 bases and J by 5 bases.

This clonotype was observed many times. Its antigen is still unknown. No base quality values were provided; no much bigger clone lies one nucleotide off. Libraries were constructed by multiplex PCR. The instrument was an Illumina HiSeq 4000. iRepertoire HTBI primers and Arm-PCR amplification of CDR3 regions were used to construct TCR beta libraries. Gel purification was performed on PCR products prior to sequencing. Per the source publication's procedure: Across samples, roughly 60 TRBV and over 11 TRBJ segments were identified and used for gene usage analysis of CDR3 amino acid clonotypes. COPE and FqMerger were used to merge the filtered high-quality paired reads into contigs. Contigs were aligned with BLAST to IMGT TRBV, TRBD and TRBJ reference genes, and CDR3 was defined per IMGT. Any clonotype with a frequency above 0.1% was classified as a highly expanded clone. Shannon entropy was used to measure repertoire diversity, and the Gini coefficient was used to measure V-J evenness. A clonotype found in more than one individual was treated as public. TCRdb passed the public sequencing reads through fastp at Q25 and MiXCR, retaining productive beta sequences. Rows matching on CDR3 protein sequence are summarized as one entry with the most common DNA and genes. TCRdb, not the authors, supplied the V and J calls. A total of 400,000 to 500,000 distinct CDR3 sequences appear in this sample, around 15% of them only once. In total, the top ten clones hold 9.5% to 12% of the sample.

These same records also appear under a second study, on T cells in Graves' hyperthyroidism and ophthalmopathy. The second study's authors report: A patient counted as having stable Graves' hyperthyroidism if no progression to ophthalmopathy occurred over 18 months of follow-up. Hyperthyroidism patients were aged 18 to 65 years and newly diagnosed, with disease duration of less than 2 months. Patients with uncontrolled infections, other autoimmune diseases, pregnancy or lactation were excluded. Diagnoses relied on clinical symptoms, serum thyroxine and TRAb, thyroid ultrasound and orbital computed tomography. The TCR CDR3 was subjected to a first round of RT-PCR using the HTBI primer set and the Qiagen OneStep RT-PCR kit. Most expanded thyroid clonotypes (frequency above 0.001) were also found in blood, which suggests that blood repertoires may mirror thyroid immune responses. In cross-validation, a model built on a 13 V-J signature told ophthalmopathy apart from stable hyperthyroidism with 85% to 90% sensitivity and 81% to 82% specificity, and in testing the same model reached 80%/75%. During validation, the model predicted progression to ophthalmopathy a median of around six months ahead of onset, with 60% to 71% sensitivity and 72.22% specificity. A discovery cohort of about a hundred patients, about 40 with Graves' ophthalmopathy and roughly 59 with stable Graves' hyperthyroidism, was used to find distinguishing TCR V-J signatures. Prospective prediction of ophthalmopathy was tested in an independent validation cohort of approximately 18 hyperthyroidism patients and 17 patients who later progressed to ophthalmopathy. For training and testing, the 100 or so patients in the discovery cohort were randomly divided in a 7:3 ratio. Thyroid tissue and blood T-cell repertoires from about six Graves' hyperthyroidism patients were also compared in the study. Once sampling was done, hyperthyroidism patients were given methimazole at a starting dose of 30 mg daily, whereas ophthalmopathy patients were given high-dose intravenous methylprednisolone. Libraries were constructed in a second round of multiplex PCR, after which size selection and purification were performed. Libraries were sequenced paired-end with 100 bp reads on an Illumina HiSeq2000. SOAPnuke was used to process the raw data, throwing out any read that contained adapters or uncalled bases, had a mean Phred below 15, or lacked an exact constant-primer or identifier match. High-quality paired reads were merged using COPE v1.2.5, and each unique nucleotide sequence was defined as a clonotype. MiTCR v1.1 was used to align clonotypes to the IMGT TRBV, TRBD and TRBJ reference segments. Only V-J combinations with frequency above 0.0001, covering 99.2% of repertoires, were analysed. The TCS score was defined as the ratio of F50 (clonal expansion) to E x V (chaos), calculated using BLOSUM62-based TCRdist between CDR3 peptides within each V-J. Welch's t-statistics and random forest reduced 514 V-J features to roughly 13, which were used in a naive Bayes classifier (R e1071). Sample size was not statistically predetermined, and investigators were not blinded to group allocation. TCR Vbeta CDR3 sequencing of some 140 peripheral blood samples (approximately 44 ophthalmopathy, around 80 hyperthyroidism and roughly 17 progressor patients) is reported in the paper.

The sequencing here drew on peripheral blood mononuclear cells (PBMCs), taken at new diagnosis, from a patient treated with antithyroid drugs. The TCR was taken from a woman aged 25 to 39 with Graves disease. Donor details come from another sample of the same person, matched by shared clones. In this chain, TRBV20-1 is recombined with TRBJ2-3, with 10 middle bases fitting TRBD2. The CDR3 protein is CSAPLAGVRDTQYF. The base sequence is TGCAGTGCTCCCCTAGCGGGAGTGCGAGATACGCAGTATTTT.